Here is one T cell receptor (beta chain) with its context. There is no known antigen for this receptor. No base quality values were provided; no much bigger clone lies one nucleotide off. The same DNA, extracted from blood mononuclear cells, served for both TCR sequencing and STAT3 sequencing. TCRbeta libraries were sequenced on an Illumina MiSeq, averaging roughly 40,000 productive templates per sample. TCRbeta CDR3 libraries were generated with the immunoSEQ assay using multiplex PCR amplification. Regarding the original processing steps: Repertoire diversity was calculated as previously defined, with values near 0 taken to indicate extremely monoclonal samples. TCRdb took over this immuneACCESS table, retaining in-frame rearrangements with V and J assigned. Such tables are incomplete; in checked studies, under half of the missing clones stem from an unresolved V gene, and the remainder is unexplained. That table is the source of V, J and clone size, and D and trimming were worked out from the DNA. This sample has 30,000 to 40,000 clones in its table, and roughly 86% of those were observed once. Of the sample, more than 9.5% is held by the ten largest clones.

The data originate from a study of STAT3 mutations in large granular lymphocyte leukemia (dated by TCRdb to about 2019). In terms of the full investigation: About half of the T-LGLL patients who underwent longitudinal sequencing carried canonical activating STAT3 mutations. Over half of the T-LGLL patients were given one or more immunosuppressive therapy regimens, and around two fifths of the treated patients had a hematologic response. Serial deep sequencing of TCRbeta CDR3 and STAT3 was performed in patients with T-cell large granular lymphocyte leukemia to reconstruct clonal hierarchy and dynamics. From an initial cohort of over 200 LGL patients, 15 to 20 representative T-LGLL cases were selected for longitudinal TCRbeta and STAT3 sequencing. As controls, the study also included longitudinal sequencing of two patients with natural killer LGL leukemia. For each patient, sequencing was performed at an average of roughly 4 time points, with a range of 2 to 8 samplings.

Findings and caveats that apply to the study as a whole: Linking therapy response to changes in TCR clonal burden was complicated by variable intervals between samplings and by differing treatment regimens. Since codominant clonotypes persisted in some patients, a small but highly pathogenic clone may have gone undetected. Dominant TCR clone burden was found to exceed STAT3 mutant burden in several patients, suggesting that STAT3 mutation arose secondarily within a pre-expanded clone. At least one immunodominant TCRbeta clonotype was identified in every T-LGLL patient, and multiple immunodominant subclonotypes were identified in about half of the T-LGLL patients. In about 30% of the 18 patients, TCR clonotype switching occurred after therapy, and every newly emerging clone was STAT3 wild type. Because no samples were available when a clone first appeared, clonal expansion was inferred from samplings taken at other points.

This TCR was recovered from a man between 60 and 75 years old with T-cell large granular lymphocyte leukemia. Some clones in this sample may be carry-over from other donors' samples. The age is the age at diagnosis. Material for sequencing was peripheral blood mononuclear cells.

The DNA sequence follows: TGTGCCAGCAGGGGGGCGGTCTCTGGGGCCAACGTCCTGACTTTC. It translates to CASRGAVSGANVLTF. Rearrangement joined TRBV6-6 to TRBJ2-6; matching of 6 bases hints at TRBD1 as the D gene. Via the germline V gene (reference sequence), CDR1 is MNHNY and CDR2 SVGAGI. V and J are truncated by 6 bases and 0 bases respectively, leaving an intervening sequence of 9 bases. Taken from cysteine to phenylalanine, the CDR3 has 15 residues. CDR3 DNA only is kept here, 45 bases in frame from base 1.